This entry concerns a single TCR beta chain. Its antigen is unidentified. V lost 5 bases to trimming and J lost 4 bases; unmatched junction nucleotides: 12. Germline V gene sequence: CDR1 SGHTA, CDR2 FQGTGA. This CDR3 has 17 amino acids. The source of the sample is a study of shared clonotypes between healthy human individuals. The study, taken as a whole, reports: Clonotypes which were not shared had lower generation probabilities than clonotypes that all four donors shared.

Each cell subset's genomic DNA was divided evenly among several immunoSEQ plates. Profiled with immunoSEQ multiplex PCR; TCRdb holds only in-frame clones, not every one. This table has approximately 2.5 million clones, roughly 93% appearing once. The sequenced sample consisted of naive CD4+ T cells from PBMCs. Subset here: CD45RA+ positively selected. The rearrangement joins TRBV7-3 to TRBJ2-1; TRBD2 agrees at 9 bases. The source is a man aged 18 to 35 in good health. Some clones in this sample may be carry-over from other donors' samples. CDR3 in amino acids: CASSTHTGTSPYNEQFF. The CDR3 DNA reads as TGTGCCAGCAGCACCCATACCGGGACTAGCCCATACAATGAGCAGTTCTTC.